This is a list of T cell receptor beta chains from one sample in a study of blood T cell repertoires in COVID-19. Repertoires were generated with immunoSEQ multiplex PCR, while TCRdb's copy carries only in-frame clones and drops some. The data contain 220,000 or so clones, about four fifths of them seen just once; the ten biggest clones take up around 3.3%. Sample: peripheral blood. Source of these receptors: a woman of 80 years or more with acute or convalescent COVID-19. Both conserved end residues are part of each CDR3. D genes are given only for firm matches. Not every row has a clone size; where given, it reads once, few, many or a size class.

TRBD1,once,TRBJ2-3,TRBV3-1/TRBV3-2,TGTGCCAGCAGCCAGGGACAGGGGAGGACGCAGTATTTT,CASSQGQGRTQYF
TRBD1,.,TRBJ1-5,TRBV5-1,TGCGCCAGCAGTCTCAGGGGGCTCGGCAATCAGCCCCAGCATTTT,CASSLRGLGNQPQHF
.,.,TRBJ2-7,TRBV6-5,TGTGCCAGCACCTCCGGGACTTTCTCTGGCGAGCAGTACTTC,CASTSGTFSGEQYF
TRBD1,.,TRBJ2-2,TRBV4-1,TGCGCCAGCAGCCAAGGCCGGACAGGGAGGAACACCGGGGAGCTGTTTTTT,CASSQGRTGRNTGELFF
TRBD1,.,TRBJ1-1,TRBV9,TGTGCCAGCAGCGGATACAGGGGGGAAGCTTTCTTT,CASSGYRGEAFF
.,.,TRBJ1-1,TRBV7-8,TGTGCCAGCAGCTTAGAAAAGGGTTTTCGACAGCTAAACACTGAAGCTTTCTTT,CASSLEKGFRQLNTEAFF
TRBD2,few,TRBJ2-3,TRBV5-1,TGCGCCAGCAGCTTTCTCGCGACTAGCGCCACAGATACGCAGTATTTT,CASSFLATSATDTQYF
TRBD1,.,TRBJ1-2,TRBV5-1,TGCGCCAGCAGCGCGGGACAGGTCTATGGCTACACCTTC,CASSAGQVYGYTF
TRBD1,.,TRBJ2-3,TRBV2,TGTGCCAGCAGTGAAGCGTTATACGGGACAGCCTCAACAGATACGCAGTATTTT,CASSEALYGTASTDTQYF
.,few,TRBJ2-2,TRBV4-3,TGCGCCAGCAGCCAAGCCCCGGGTCTTAACACCGGGGAGCTGTTTTTT,CASSQAPGLNTGELFF
.,.,TRBJ1-6,TRBV7-3,TGTGCCAGCAGCTTAAGTGGCCCGGGGGTAAATTCACCCCTCCACTTT,CASSLSGPGVNSPLHF
TRBD1,.,TRBJ2-1,TRBV6-5,TGTGCCAGCAGTTATAGACAGGGGTGGGAGCAGTTCTTC,CASSYRQGWEQFF
.,.,TRBJ1-3,TRBV21-1,TGTGCCAGCAGCAGAGGACAGGGAGGTGGAAACACCATATATTTT,CASSRGQGGGNTIYF
TRBD1,.,TRBJ2-7,TRBV4-3,TGCGCCAGCAGCCTTGGGACAGGGGGCACGGAGCAGTACTTC,CASSLGTGGTEQYF
TRBD2,.,TRBJ2-5,TRBV3-1/TRBV3-2,TGTGCCAGCAGCCAAGAACGGCTAGCGGGGGGAAAAGAGACCCAGTACTTC,CASSQERLAGGKETQYF
.,.,TRBJ1-2,TRBV7-8,TGTGCCAGCCGGGCGACGGGAGCTAACTATGGCTACACCTTC,CASRATGANYGYTF
TRBD2,.,TRBJ2-3,TRBV6-5,TGTGCCAGCAGTCTACGACTAGCGGGCCCAGATACGCAGTATTTT,CASSLRLAGPDTQYF
.,.,TRBJ2-1,TRBV11-2,TGTGCCAGCAGCTTCTCGGGGGACTACAATGAGCAGTTCTTC,CASSFSGDYNEQFF
.,.,TRBJ1-6,TRBV5-4,TGTGCCAGCACCCACGCGGGGGGGAATTCACCCCTCCACTTT,CASTHAGGNSPLHF
.,.,TRBJ2-1,TRBV11-2,TGTGCCAGCAGCTTGGCTTGGACGGGACTTTACAATGAGCAGTTCTTC,CASSLAWTGLYNEQFF
.,.,TRBJ1-4,TRBV10-3,TGTGCCACGCGCCCACGGGTCAGTAATGAAAAACTGTTTTTT,CATRPRVSNEKLFF
TRBD1,.,TRBJ2-3,TRBV6-2/TRBV6-3,TGTGCCAGCAGTTACTCGACGGGACAGGGGTATTTT,CASSYSTGQGYF
TRBD1,many,TRBJ2-5,TRBV24-1,TGTGCCACCAGTGATCCAAAGACAGGGTGGGAGACCCAGTACTTC,CATSDPKTGWETQYF
.,.,TRBJ2-1,TRBV6-5,TGTGCCAGCAGTTACAACAAACCTGGGCATGGGCAGTTCTTC,CASSYNKPGHGQFF
TRBD1,.,TRBJ1-5,TRBV28,TGTGCCAGCAGTCTTACAGGGGGCAATCAGCCCCAGCATTTT,CASSLTGGNQPQHF
.,.,TRBJ1-5,TRBV28,TGTGCCAGCAGTTTACCCACCACCAGGTACTATCAGCCCCAGCATTTT,CASSLPTTRYYQPQHF
.,.,TRBJ1-1,TRBV28,TGTGCCAGCAGTTTATACGGCACTGAAGCTTTCTTT,CASSLYGTEAFF
.,.,TRBJ1-4,TRBV3-1/TRBV3-2,TGTGCCAGCAGCTCCCACCCAGGGGCGAGGGCTAATGAAAAACTGTTTTTT,CASSSHPGARANEKLFF
.,.,TRBJ2-3,TRBV9,TGTGCCAGCAGCGTAGGCCCCGGGGGAAGAGTCAATACGCAGTATTTT,CASSVGPGGRVNTQYF
TRBD1,.,TRBJ1-1,TRBV10-3,TGTGCCATCAGGCGGACAGGGGTTGGGAACACTGAAGCTTTCTTT,CAIRRTGVGNTEAFF
.,.,TRBJ1-6,TRBV5-1,TGCGCCAGCAGCCCAGGCCTACAGGCTTGGGGTTCACCCCTCCACTTT,CASSPGLQAWGSPLHF